The clone carrying this T cell receptor (beta chain) appeared many times. Its target is not known. MiXCR, run by TCRdb on the 5' RACE reads, gives a single entry per CDR3 protein. Here the sample spans 65,000 to 75,000 distinct CDR3 sequences, 4.5% to 5.5% being singletons. This specimen belongs to a study of neurological immune-mediated disorders. The wider study: In a group of 34 multiple sclerosis patients, roughly 30 had the relapsing-remitting type and 3 had the secondary progressive type.

Whole-study findings and limits: The absence of shared CDR3 amino acid sequences among expanded clones across subjects suggests private repertoires in all groups.

This clonotype originated in a woman in her seventies with multiple sclerosis. Material: PBMCs.

CDR3 sequence reads: CASSLGRTSEGGKTKNIQYF. CDR3 sequence (DNA): TGTGCCAGCAGCTTAGGGAGGACTAGCGAGGGGGGCAAAACCAAAAACATTCAGTACTTC. This sequence joins TRBV7-8 and TRBJ2-4, with 9 bases fitting TRBD2. The CDR3 covers 20 residues. With V trimmed by 1 base and J by 2 bases, 15 bases remained unmatched. Germline V gives CDR1 SGHVS, CDR2 FQNEAQ.